What follows are 29 T cell receptor beta chains derived from one specimen sequenced in a study of shared clonotypes between healthy human individuals. Here immunoSEQ multiplex PCR was the method, and the copy in TCRdb shows in-frame clones only, minus some. Of about 2.2 million clones in the sample, around 95% were seen once. The naive CD8 population came from CD45RO-negative cells selected for CCR7, without terminally differentiated effector memory CD45RA+ cells. The sequencing sample was made of naive CD8+ T cells from PBMCs. Receptor source: a man between 18 and 35 years old in good health. Some clones in this sample may be carry-over from other donors' samples.

The chain combines TRBV11-2 with TRBJ2-3; TRBD1 is a possible D gene (6 bases). Trimming removed 5 bases at V and 6 bases at J, with 9 bases between. This CDR3 comprises 12 residues. CDR1 SGHAT and CDR2 FQNNGV come from the germline V gene. For the CDR3, the DNA is TGTGCCAGCAGCCCGCAGGGGGATACGCAGTATTTT. It is translated as CASSPQGDTQYF. Filled out from reference TRBV11-2 and TRBJ2-3, the complete variable domain reads EAGVAQSPRYKIIEKRQSVAFWCNPISGHATLYWYQQILGQGPKLLIQFQNNGVVDDSQLPKDRFSAERLKGVDSTLKIQPAKLEDSAVYLCASSPQGDTQYFGPGTRLTVL.

This clone was observed a few times. The V gene is TRBV14, the J gene TRBJ1-1; no reliable D call. Germline V CDR1 and CDR2: SGHDN, FVKESK. CDR3 length equals 12 residues. V was trimmed by 3 bases and J by 6 bases, leaving 8 bases between them. The CDR3 DNA follows: TGTGCCAGCAGCCAGGAACGGGCTGAAGCTTTCTTT. Translation: CASSQERAEAFF. Full variable domain (outside the CDR3, taken from reference TRBV14 and TRBJ1-1): EAGVTQFPSHSVIEKGQTVTLRCDPISGHDNLYWYRRVMGKEIKFLLHFVKESKQDESGMPNNRFLAERTGGTYSTLKVQPAELEDSGVYFCASSQERAEAFFGQGTRLTVV.

The V and J genes are TRBV7-8 and TRBJ2-7, with D hard to call. This CDR3 has 14 residues. The germline V gene has CDR1 SGHVS and CDR2 FQNEAQ. Between the trimmed V and J ends, which lost 5 bases and 4 bases, there was a span of 15 bases. The CDR3 nucleotides read TGTGCCAGCAGCGCCGGACGGGCGAAGTACGAGCAGTACTTC. Its translation: CASSAGRAKYEQYF.

The V gene is TRBV9, the J gene TRBJ1-1; weak D call: TRBD1 (5 bases). V shed 3 bases and J shed 3 bases, with 12 bases lying between them. In germline, CDR1 is SGDLS, CDR2 YYNGEE. The CDR3 loop spans 14 amino acids. The CDR3 is CASSAGRGDTEAFF. CDR3 coding DNA: TGTGCCAGCAGCGCCGGACGGGGGGACACTGAAGCTTTCTTT. The variable domain in full, with the rest retrieved from reference TRBV9 and TRBJ1-1, is DSGVTQTPKHLITATGQRVTLRCSPRSGDLSVYWYQQSLDQGLQFLIQYYNGEERAKGNILERFSAQQFPDLHSELNLSSLELGDSALYFCASSAGRGDTEAFFGQGTRLTVV.

V gene TRBV29-1 combines with J gene TRBJ2-1; D is undetermined. Trimming pared 7 bases from V and 6 bases from J, leaving 13 bases between. The CDR3 is 12 residues long. Germline loops: CDR1 SQVTM, CDR2 ANQGSEA. This CDR3 is CSAGVRRNEQFF. CDR3 sequence (DNA): TGCAGCGCTGGGGTCCGACGCAATGAGCAGTTCTTC.

V and J are TRBV7-6 and TRBJ2-1; perhaps TRBD2 as D (5 bases). The germline V gene encodes CDR1 SGHVS and CDR2 FNYEAQ. This CDR3 spans 12 amino acids. The V gene lost 5 bases and the J gene lost 6 bases, with 8 bases spanning the gap. In nucleotides, the CDR3 is TGTGCCAGCAGCCCCGGGGTCAATGAGCAGTTCTTC. It encodes CASSPGVNEQFF.

V and J are TRBV2 and TRBJ1-2, with D hard to call. Looked up from germline, CDR1 is SNHLY and CDR2 is FYNNEI. V gave up 4 bases and J gave up 3 bases, with 15 bases separating them. The CDR3 extends over 15 amino acids. CDR3: CASSVDTVAHYGYTF. DNA for the CDR3: TGTGCCAGCAGTGTCGACACCGTAGCTCACTATGGCTACACCTTC.

A few counts support this clone. The chain recombines TRBV7-9 with TRBJ1-3; weak D call: TRBD1 (6 bases). This CDR3 has 16 amino acids. CDR1 is SEHNR, CDR2 FQNEAQ, per germline (reference sequence). With 5 bases removed from V and 3 bases from J, the gap between germline ends came to 17 bases. The CDR3 DNA follows: TGTGCCAGCAGCGAACGTAGCGGCAGGGGTGGAAACACCATATATTTT. This codes for CASSERSGRGGNTIYF.

The rearrangement uses TRBV11-2 and TRBJ1-2; 9 bases fit TRBD1. Germline trimming cut 5 bases from V and 4 bases from J; bases unmatched to any gene: 14. The CDR3 is 17 amino acids. Per germline, CDR1 SGHAT and CDR2 FQNNGV. The CDR3 region has the DNA TGTGCCAGCAGCGGTCATGGGACAGGGAACCCCTTCTATGGCTACACCTTC. This codes for CASSGHGTGNPFYGYTF.

This chain connects TRBV7-2 to TRBJ2-7; 10 bases are a match to TRBD2. Germline V CDR1 and CDR2: SGHTA, FQGNSA. The CDR3 totals 16 residues. The V segment lost 4 bases and the J segment 2 bases; nucleotides outside the gene matches: 8. The CDR3 loop is CASSSRTSGPTYEQYF. The CDR3 bases are TGTGCCAGCAGCTCCCGGACTAGCGGTCCTACCTACGAGCAGTACTTC.

The genes are TRBV6-6 and TRBJ2-7; D gene unclear. The ends were cut back, 2 bases at V and 0 bases at J, with 14 bases in the middle. Germline CDR1 and CDR2: MNHNY and SVGAGI (reference sequence). The CDR3 runs to 16 residues. The CDR3 here is CASSYLGGASSYEQYF. The DNA of the CDR3 is TGTGCCAGCAGTTACCTTGGCGGCGCCTCCTCCTACGAGCAGTACTTC.

This rearrangement joins TRBV6-1 to TRBJ1-1, with D possibly being TRBD1 (5 bases). Trimming stripped 6 bases from V and 8 bases from J, with 13 bases between. The germline gives CDR1 MNHNS, CDR2 SASEGT. This CDR3 comprises 12 residues. The CDR3 DNA sequence: TGTGCCAGCAGCGTGAGGGGCCTAGAAGCTTTCTTT. It codes for CASSVRGLEAFF.

The V call is TRBV7-9, the J call TRBJ2-5, with D tentatively TRBD2 (6 bases). V was trimmed by 6 bases and J by 4 bases, leaving 18 bases between them. This CDR3 comprises 15 residues. Germline loops: CDR1 SEHNR, CDR2 FQNEAQ (reference sequence). CDR3 DNA sequence: TGTGCCAGCAGTCCCGGTCGACTAGTAGGAGAGACCCAGTACTTC. Translation gives CASSPGRLVGETQYF.

The V gene is TRBV2, the J gene TRBJ2-7; maybe TRBD2 (6 bases). The germline CDR1 and CDR2 sequences are SNHLY and FYNNEI. Trimming removed 3 bases from V and 5 bases from J, with 20 bases in between. CDR3 length equals 16 residues. The CDR3: CASSDPRSGENNEQYF. In DNA, the CDR3 is TGTGCCAGCAGTGACCCGCGGTCGGGAGAGAACAACGAGCAGTACTTC.

This clone was recorded only once. This chain joins TRBV4-3 and TRBJ2-5, with 7 bases lining up with TRBD2. V was pared by 0 bases and J by 5 bases, with 9 bases of the junction left unmatched. The CDR3 extends over 16 amino acids. Germline values: CDR1 LGHNA, CDR2 YSLEER. The CDR3 is CASSQDREGSRETQYF. In nucleotides, the CDR3 is TGCGCCAGCAGCCAAGATAGGGAGGGATCAAGGGAGACCCAGTACTTC.

Regarding this clone: Other DNA sequences within the sample encode an identical CDR3. The rearrangement links TRBV7-9 to TRBJ2-1; D call uncertain. The CDR3 loop spans 12 amino acids. V was trimmed by 1 base and J by 4 bases, leaving 2 bases between them. Germline V gives CDR1 SEHNR, CDR2 FQNEAQ (reference sequence). The CDR3 protein is CASSLGYNEQFF. CDR3 coding DNA: TGTGCCAGCAGCTTAGGGTACAATGAGCAGTTCTTC. The full variable domain, in which reference TRBV7-9 and TRBJ2-1 provide the parts outside the CDR3, is DTGVSQNPRHKITKRGQNVTFRCDPISEHNRLYWYRQTLGQGPEFLTYFQNEAQLEKSRLLSDRFSAERPKGSFSTLEIQRTEQGDSAMYLCASSLGYNEQFFGPGTRLTVL.

This clone was seen a single time. The V call is TRBV9, the J call TRBJ2-7; 9 bases map to TRBD2. V gave up 0 bases and J gave up 5 bases; unmatched junction bases: 6. The CDR3 consists of 15 residues. CDR1 is SGDLS, CDR2 YYNGEE, per germline. The CDR3 DNA reads TGTGCCAGCAGCGTAGACGGGACTAGCTACCACGAGCAGTACTTC. The encoded protein is CASSVDGTSYHEQYF.

The chain employs TRBV19 and TRBJ2-1, with 9 bases aligning to TRBD2. After removal of 1 base from V and 0 bases from J, the junction contained 7 bases not matched to a gene. The CDR3 contains 18 residues. From germline, CDR1 is LNHDA and CDR2 SQIVND (reference sequence). The DNA for the CDR3 is TGTGCCAGTAGTATAGGGTTTACTAGCGGGTCCTCCTACAATGAGCAGTTCTTC. Protein sequence: CASSIGFTSGSSYNEQFF.

This chain connects TRBV19 to TRBJ2-1; D tentatively fits TRBD1 or TRBD2 (6 bases each). The V gene's germline CDR1 is LNHDA and CDR2 SQIVND (reference sequence). V dropped 1 base and J dropped 9 bases, with 22 bases sitting between them. The CDR3 length is 17 residues. CDR3 sequence: CASSIVDSGLLRGEQFF. The CDR3 DNA follows: TGTGCCAGTAGTATAGTTGATAGCGGCCTCCTCAGGGGTGAGCAGTTCTTC.

V and J are TRBV19 and TRBJ1-1, with 7 nucleotides matching TRBD1. CDR1 and CDR2 from the germline V gene are LNHDA and SQIVND (reference sequence). The CDR3 loop spans 16 amino acids. J lost 0 bases, V lost 3 bases, and 7 bases had no gene match. DNA for the CDR3: TGTGCCAGTAGTATTCCCACGACAGGGCTGAACACTGAAGCTTTCTTT. Protein product: CASSIPTTGLNTEAFF.

This clone showed up just a few times. This chain uses TRBV19 with TRBJ2-2, with D tentatively TRBD2 (5 bases). The V gene's germline CDR1 is LNHDA and CDR2 SQIVND (reference sequence). The CDR3 is made up of 15 amino acids. Trimming cost V 1 base and J 4 bases, with 10 bases left between them. This chain's CDR3 is CASSIAPGSTGELFF. For the CDR3, the DNA is TGTGCCAGTAGTATAGCTCCGGGATCCACCGGGGAGCTGTTTTTT.

The chain employs TRBV19 and TRBJ2-7; weak D call: TRBD1 (5 bases). The CDR3 consists of 12 residues. The V end lost 6 bases, the J end lost 4 bases, and 10 bases lay between the germline ends. Germline CDR1 is LNHDA and CDR2 is SQIVND (reference sequence). CDR3 sequence: CASSRKGYEQYF. DNA for the CDR3: TGTGCCAGTAGCCGTAAGGGGTACGAGCAGTACTTC.

This chain uses TRBV7-8 with TRBJ2-5; possibly TRBD1 or TRBD2 for D (5 bases each). V lost 0 bases, J lost 5 bases, and 10 bases lay in between. The CDR3 is 14 amino acids. Germline V gene sequence: CDR1 SGHVS, CDR2 FQNEAQ. DNA of the CDR3: TGTGCCAGCAGCTTAGCGGGACCCTCGGAGACCCAGTACTTC. It is translated as CASSLAGPSETQYF.

With respect to this clone: Other DNA variants within this sample encode the same CDR3. The chain uses TRBV6-5 and TRBJ1-5; no clear D gene. The CDR3 totals 14 residues. Germline V CDR1 and CDR2: MNHEY, SVGAGI. Trimming took 2 bases from V and 2 from J, leaving 7 bases between them. CDR3 in DNA: TGTGCCAGCAGTTACGGGCAGGGCAATCAGCCCCAGCATTTT. Residues: CASSYGQGNQPQHF.

The chain joins TRBV5-6 to TRBJ1-4, with D maybe TRBD1 (5 bases). Germline V CDR1 and CDR2: SGHDT, YYEEEE. The V gene lost 8 bases and the J gene lost 7 bases, with 21 bases spanning the gap. The CDR3 totals 15 residues. Here the CDR3 reads CASARLQGYGEKLFF. For the CDR3, the DNA is TGTGCCAGTGCCCGCCTCCAGGGCTACGGTGAAAAACTGTTTTTT. Using reference TRBV5-6 and TRBJ1-4 for the parts outside the CDR3, the full variable domain is DAGVTQSPTHLIKTRGQQVTLRCSPKSGHDTVSWYQQALGQGPQFIFQYYEEEERQRGNFPDRFSGHQFPNYSSELNVNALLLGDSALYLCASARLQGYGEKLFFGSGTQLSVL.

This chain connects TRBV11-2 to TRBJ2-4; TRBD2 matches at 10 bases. The CDR3 contains 17 residues. After removal of 3 bases from V and 6 bases from J, the junction contained 11 bases not matched to a gene. Germline-derived CDR1 and CDR2 are SGHAT and FQNNGV. The CDR3 region is CASSFAPLAGVPNIQYF. CDR3 DNA: TGTGCCAGCAGCTTTGCCCCTCTAGCGGGAGTTCCAAACATTCAGTACTTC.

Here the CDR3 DNA reads TGTGCCAGCAGTCCGACAGGGTCCGGGCAGCCCCAGCATTTT. Translated: CASSPTGSGQPQHF. The chain combines TRBV28 with TRBJ1-5, with 7 nucleotides matching TRBD1. Trimming removed 5 bases from V and 7 bases from J; junction bases left unmatched: 8. Germline values: CDR1 MDHEN, CDR2 SYDVKM. CDR3 length: 14 amino acids.

The sample holds one count of this clone. The chain uses TRBV27 and TRBJ2-6, with D perhaps matching TRBD1 (5 bases). Germline V gene data show CDR1 as MNHEY and CDR2 as SMNVEV (reference sequence). The CDR3 has 16 amino acids. Trimming cost V 6 bases and J 0 bases, with 12 bases left between them. The CDR3 DNA is TGTGCCAGCAGGACGACAGCAATCTCTGGGGCCAACGTCCTGACTTTC. The encoded protein is CASRTTAISGANVLTF.

The chain combines TRBV7-7 with TRBJ2-5; D not resolved. The CDR3 is 13 amino acids. Germline V lookup: CDR1 SSHAT, CDR2 FNYEAQ (reference sequence). V shed 1 base and J shed 5 bases, with 8 bases lying between them. CDR3 sequence: CASSLGRMETQYF. CDR3 nucleotides: TGTGCCAGCAGCTTAGGCCGGATGGAGACCCAGTACTTC.